Each of the 23 T cell receptor beta chains below was sequenced from the same sample in a study of memory CD8 T cells in hepatitis C reinfection. Clones were sequenced by immunoSEQ multiplex PCR, and TCRdb holds only the in-frame ones, with some missing. The table lists tens of thousands of clones, over 85% of them singletons, with roughly 1% in the top ten. This sample's time point: pre-reinfection, 55 to 20 weeks before reinfection detection. Sorted cells were sequenced directly ex vivo without any in vitro expansion. Input material: naive CD8+ T cells sorted from blood. These receptor sequences come from a young man with hepatitis C virus infection.

The chain has TRBV29-1 and TRBJ2-7, with 7 bases matching TRBD2. The CDR3 loop spans 12 amino acids. The V segment lost 5 bases and the J segment 6 bases; nucleotides outside the gene matches: 7. CDR1 and CDR2 (germline): SQVTM, ANQGSEA. This CDR3 is CSVRSGDGEQYV. The CDR3, as DNA: TGCAGCGTTCGGAGCGGGGATGGCGAGCAGTACGTC.

The chain links TRBV27 to TRBJ2-7, with TRBD1 identical over 10 bases. The CDR3 covers 15 residues. Germline V CDR1 and CDR2: MNHEY, SMNVEV (reference sequence). V gave up 3 bases and J gave up 2 bases; unmatched junction bases: 4. In DNA, the CDR3 is TGTGCCAGCAGTTTTGGGACAGGGGACCCCTACGAGCAGTACTTC. Translating gives CASSFGTGDPYEQYF.

The V call is TRBV19, the J call TRBJ1-5; 10 bases map to TRBD1. The trim removed 6 bases at V and 7 bases at J, leaving 6 bases unmatched. Per the germline V gene, CDR1 is LNHDA and CDR2 is SQIVND (reference sequence). The CDR3 has 14 amino acids. Written as DNA, the CDR3 is TGTGCCAGTAGGGCCGGGACAGGGGTACAGCCCCAGCATTTT. Translation: CASRAGTGVQPQHF.

Only a few counts were recorded for this clone. This chain uses TRBV29-1 with TRBJ2-2; D might be TRBD2 (5 bases). The CDR3 is made up of 11 amino acids. CDR1 and CDR2 from the germline V gene are SQVTM and ANQGSEA. V was clipped by 4 bases and J by 5 bases, with 5 bases between them. CDR3: CSVAGTGELFF. The DNA of the CDR3 is TGCAGCGTTGCGGGGACCGGGGAGCTGTTTTTT.

About this clone itself: Mismatch with germline at one junction end may stem from a read error. The V call is TRBV27, the J call TRBJ1-2; the D gene is possibly TRBD1 (5 bases). This CDR3 spans 13 amino acids. The germline gives CDR1 MNHEY, CDR2 SMNVEV (reference sequence). CDR3 DNA: TGTGTCAGCAGTTCACAGGTTAGCTATGGCTACACCTTC. This gives the protein CVSSSQVSYGYTF.

This sequence joins TRBV25-1 and TRBJ2-1, with a weak D call TRBD1 (5 bases). With 8 bases removed from V and 9 bases from J, the gap between germline ends came to 17 bases. Germline V gene sequence: CDR1 MGHDK, CDR2 SYGVNS. The CDR3 sequence is 13 residues long. The CDR3 coding sequence is TGTGCCAGCGGGGCAGCTGAGTTGGGTGAGCAGTTCTTC. Its protein is CASGAAELGEQFF.

The sample holds one count of this clone. The CDR3 nucleotides read TGTGCCAGCAGCGTTTCTAGCACAGATACGCAGTATTTT. Encoded protein: CASSVSSTDTQYF. The genes are TRBV7-8 and TRBJ2-3; no clear D gene. V lost 5 bases and J lost 0, with 6 bases in between. The CDR3 runs 13 residues. Germline V gives CDR1 SGHVS, CDR2 FQNEAQ.

This chain connects TRBV7-9 to TRBJ2-5; TRBD2 is a possible D gene (6 bases). The V gene lost 4 bases and the J gene lost 5 bases, with 17 bases spanning the gap. Germline CDR1 reads SEHNR; CDR2 reads FQNEAQ (reference sequence). The length of the CDR3 is 15 residues. The CDR3 nucleotides read TGTGCCAGCAGCTCAGCACTACTAGCTGCGGAGACCCAGTACTTC. As protein: CASSSALLAAETQYF.

The J gene is TRBJ2-7, the V gene TRBV9; 10 nucleotides agree with TRBD1. There are 16 residues in the CDR3. Germline values: CDR1 SGDLS, CDR2 YYNGEE. V dropped 6 bases and J dropped 5; count of bases not matched to a gene: 14. This chain's CDR3 is CASNPEGGTGVDEQYF. The DNA of the CDR3 is TGTGCCAGCAACCCCGAGGGAGGGACAGGGGTCGACGAGCAGTACTTC.

In its sample, this clone was seen a few times. V and J are TRBV27 and TRBJ1-5; 7 bases are a match to TRBD1. This CDR3 is built from 14 residues. The junction had 5 bases not matched to a gene; V was cut back by 5 bases and J by 4 bases. The germline V gene has CDR1 MNHEY and CDR2 SMNVEV (reference sequence). CDR3 bases: TGTGCCAGCAGTACCCAGGGGGAGAATCAGCCCCAGCATTTT. This sequence encodes CASSTQGENQPQHF.

This rearrangement joins TRBV6-5 to TRBJ2-1; D unresolved. V was pared by 4 bases and J by 7 bases, with 11 bases between. The CDR3 spans 13 residues. Germline V CDR1 and CDR2: MNHEY, SVGAGI. The CDR3 DNA reads TGTGCCAGCAGTTTCGGAGAGTGGAATGAGCAGTTCTTC. This gives the protein CASSFGEWNEQFF.

The chain couples TRBV28 to TRBJ1-3; TRBD1 agrees at 8 bases. Germline V gene lookup returns CDR1 MDHEN and CDR2 SYDVKM. The CDR3 loop spans 15 amino acids. The trim removed 3 bases at V and 4 bases at J, leaving 5 bases unmatched. The CDR3 DNA is TGTGCCAGCAGTTTCTTCGACAGGGGAGGAAACACCATATATTTT. Encoded protein: CASSFFDRGGNTIYF.

This chain connects TRBV4-1 to TRBJ1-4, with D unclear. The CDR3 consists of 13 residues. Trimming left V 2 bases short and J 8 bases short, with 9 bases between. The germline gives CDR1 MGHRA, CDR2 YSYEKL. The CDR3 is CASSQSSGEKLFF. The CDR3 bases are TGCGCCAGCAGCCAAAGTTCGGGGGAAAAACTGTTTTTT.

V gene TRBV29-1 combines with J gene TRBJ2-7, with D hard to call. V lost 6 bases and J lost 2, with 14 bases in between. The CDR3 spans 13 residues. The germline V gene has CDR1 SQVTM and CDR2 ANQGSEA. In nucleotides, the CDR3 is TGCAGCGTCGCCGCGACTCAGACCTACGAGCAGTACTTC. The encoded protein is CSVAATQTYEQYF.

The gene calls are TRBV7-6 and TRBJ2-1; 8 nucleotides align to TRBD2. Germline CDR1 and CDR2: SGHVS and FNYEAQ. This CDR3 is built from 17 residues. Trimming took 1 base from V and 0 from J; bases not matched to a gene: 5. The CDR3, as DNA: TGTGCCAGCAGCTTAGGGCCTCGGGGGGGCTCCTACAATGAGCAGTTCTTC. Encoded protein: CASSLGPRGGSYNEQFF.

This chain connects TRBV2 to TRBJ1-4, with D tentatively TRBD1 (6 bases). This CDR3 has 17 amino acids. V was cut by 3 bases and J by 6 bases, with 20 bases left in between. Germline assignment: CDR1 SNHLY and CDR2 FYNNEI. In DNA form, the CDR3 reads TGTGCCAGCAGTGATAAAATACAGGGAGAGAAGGATGAAAAACTGTTTTTT. It encodes CASSDKIQGEKDEKLFF.

The chain couples TRBV27 to TRBJ2-5, with D unresolved. The V and J ends lost 2 bases and 0 bases respectively, with 7 bases between them. Germline CDR1 and CDR2: MNHEY and SMNVEV (reference sequence). This CDR3 contains 14 residues. DNA of the CDR3: TGTGCCAGCAGTTTAGGCTCACACCAAGAGACCCAGTACTTC. It codes for CASSLGSHQETQYF.

This clone showed up just once. The chain combines TRBV19 with TRBJ2-4, with 7 bases matching TRBD1. V gave up 5 bases and J gave up 3 bases; unmatched junction bases: 4. The CDR3 sequence is 14 residues long. Germline CDR1 is LNHDA and CDR2 is SQIVND (reference sequence). The CDR3 spells CASSGQVDKNIQYF. As DNA, the CDR3 is TGTGCCAGTAGTGGACAGGTAGACAAAAACATTCAGTACTTC. Using reference TRBV19 and TRBJ2-4 for the parts outside the CDR3, the full variable domain is DGGITQSPKYLFRKEGQNVTLSCEQNLNHDAMYWYRQDPGQGLRLIYYSQIVNDFQKGDIAEGYSVSREKKESFPLTVTSAQKNPTAFYLCASSGQVDKNIQYFGAGTRLSVL.

The chain recombines TRBV18 with TRBJ1-1; 7 nucleotides match TRBD1. Trimming cost V 0 bases and J 6 bases; bases outside gene matches: 7. This CDR3 is built from 15 residues. CDR1 and CDR2 (germline): KGHSH, LQKENI. The CDR3 reads CASSPPETGYAEAFF. The CDR3 DNA is TGTGCCAGCTCACCACCGGAGACAGGGTATGCTGAAGCTTTCTTT.

This clone was detected a few times. This CDR3 reads CASSFSTGSPYEQYV. In DNA form, the CDR3 reads TGTGCCAGCAGCTTTTCGACTGGAAGCCCCTACGAGCAGTACGTC. The rearrangement joins TRBV11-2 to TRBJ2-7; the D is unclear. This CDR3 comprises 15 residues. Germline CDR1 SGHAT, CDR2 FQNNGV. Trimming pared 3 bases from V and 2 bases from J, leaving 14 bases between.

This chain connects TRBV7-2 to TRBJ1-2; perhaps TRBD1 as D (5 bases). This CDR3 has 12 amino acids. Deletions cut 5 bases from V and 7 bases from J, with 11 bases between. Per the germline V gene, CDR1 is SGHTA and CDR2 is FQGNSA. The CDR3 DNA follows: TGTGCCAGCAGCCCACCGGGGGGTGGCTACACCTTC. It yields the protein CASSPPGGGYTF.

The chain joins TRBV19 to TRBJ2-5; D gene uncertain. This CDR3 is built from 14 residues. V lost 5 bases and J 0 bases, leaving 10 bases between the germline ends. Germline V gene sequence: CDR1 LNHDA, CDR2 SQIVND (reference sequence). CDR3 bases: TGTGCCAGTAGTCCCACAGAGTACCAAGAGACCCAGTACTTC. Its translation is CASSPTEYQETQYF.

V is TRBV28 and J is TRBJ2-1, with 7 nucleotides matching TRBD2. The junction had 6 bases not matched to a gene; V was cut back by 6 bases and J by 4 bases. The CDR3 loop spans 14 amino acids. The germline gives CDR1 MDHEN, CDR2 SYDVKM. CDR3 nucleotide sequence: TGTGCCAGCAGAATAGCGGGTACTTACAATGAGCAGTTCTTC. It is translated as CASRIAGTYNEQFF.